These 27 T cell receptor beta chains came from one sample sequenced in a study of blood T cell repertoires in COVID-19. TCRdb's copy holds only in-frame clones and misses some; the assay was immunoSEQ multiplex PCR. This table holds 100,000 to 150,000 clones, 88% found once. The material sequenced was peripheral blood. These receptors originate from a man aged 45 to 65 with acute or convalescent COVID-19.

J is TRBJ2-1 and V is TRBV2; 14 positions agree with TRBD2. Losses at the gene ends were 5 bases for V and 7 bases for J; bases not matched to a gene: 1. Germline V gene data show CDR1 as SNHLY and CDR2 as FYNNEI. The CDR3 runs to 14 residues. CDR3 in amino acids: CASSRLAGGNEQFF. Here the CDR3 DNA reads TGTGCCAGCAGTAGACTAGCGGGAGGGAATGAGCAGTTCTTC.

The chain links TRBV7-9 to TRBJ2-6, with 9 positions matching TRBD1. The CDR3 has 17 amino acids. Trimming removed 6 bases from V and 0 bases from J; junction bases left unmatched: 6. Germline values: CDR1 SEHNR, CDR2 FQNEAQ (reference sequence). CDR3 region: CASRRDRVVSGANVLTF. For the CDR3, the DNA is TGTGCCAGCAGACGGGACAGGGTAGTCTCTGGGGCCAACGTCCTGACTTTC.

The chain employs TRBV5-1 and TRBJ2-3, with D perhaps TRBD1 (6 bases). The CDR3 runs to 14 residues. Trimming took off 3 bases at V and 2 bases at J, with 10 bases between the two ends. In germline, CDR1 is SGHRS, CDR2 YFSETQ. The CDR3 sequence: CASSSGDTTDTQYF. The CDR3 nucleotides are TGCGCCAGCAGCTCCGGGGACACCACAGATACGCAGTATTTT.

The rearrangement joins TRBV5-1 to TRBJ2-3; 8 bases are a match to TRBD2. V gave up 3 bases and J gave up 5 bases; unmatched junction bases: 8. Germline V gene data show CDR1 as SGHRS and CDR2 as YFSETQ. The CDR3 sequence is 15 residues long. This CDR3 is CASSSAGGARDTQYF. DNA of the CDR3: TGCGCCAGCAGCTCCGCCGGGGGGGCCCGAGATACGCAGTATTTT. The full variable domain, rest sourced from reference TRBV5-1 and TRBJ2-3, is KAGVTQTPRYLIKTRGQQVTLSCSPISGHRSVSWYQQTPGQGLQFLFEYFSETQRNKGNFPGRFSGRQFSNSRSEMNVSTLELGDSALYLCASSSAGGARDTQYFGPGTRLTVL.

V usage is TRBV21-1 and J usage is TRBJ1-1. TRBV21-1 is marked as a pseudogene. This CDR3 is built from 13 residues. CDR3 coding DNA: TGTGCCCTACCCGGACCCCGGAGGACTGAAGCTTTCTTT. Translating it yields CALPGPRRTEAFF.

CDR3 in amino acids: CASSQDAGQYF. DNA of the CDR3: TGTGCCAGCAGCCAAGATGCAGGGCAGTATTTT. The rearrangement joins TRBV3-1 (or the pseudogene TRBV3-2) to TRBJ2-3; D gene ambiguous. Trimming took 0 bases from V and 11 from J, leaving 6 bases between them. Germline V gives CDR1 LGHDT, CDR2 YNNKEL (reference sequence). This CDR3 region has 11 residues.

The chain employs TRBV6-6 and TRBJ1-3; 9 nucleotides match TRBD1. The CDR3 covers 16 residues. J lost 2 bases, V lost 2 bases, and 4 bases had no gene match. Germline-derived CDR1 and CDR2 are MNHNY and SVGAGI (reference sequence). The DNA for the CDR3 is TGTGCCAGCAGTTACGGGACAGGGAGGACTGGAAACACCATATATTTT. It yields the protein CASSYGTGRTGNTIYF.

This rearrangement joins TRBV18 to TRBJ1-6; no clear D. This CDR3 is 15 amino acids long. Germline loops: CDR1 KGHSH, CDR2 LQKENI. Trimming took off 5 bases at V and 8 bases at J, with 16 bases between the two ends. The CDR3 coding sequence is TGTGCCAGCTCAATGATTGGTGACGGAGATTCACCCCTCCACTTT. Encoded protein: CASSMIGDGDSPLHF. The full variable domain, with the rest looked up from reference TRBV18 and TRBJ1-6, is NAGVMQNPRHLVRRRGQEARLRCSPMKGHSHVYWYRQLPEEGLKFMVYLQKENIIDESGMPKERFSAEFPKEGPSILRIQQVVRGDSAAYFCASSMIGDGDSPLHFGNGTRLTVT.

Comment on this clone: Other DNA sequences in the same sample also yield this CDR3. The chain carries TRBV28 and TRBJ1-5; 8 positions agree with TRBD1. This CDR3 contains 17 residues. The V segment lost 9 bases and the J segment 3 bases; nucleotides outside the gene matches: 16. In germline, CDR1 is MDHEN, CDR2 SYDVKM. The CDR3 DNA reads as TGTGCCAGTAGTAAAGACAGGGGTGGGTTTATCAATCAGCCCCAGCATTTT. Amino acid sequence: CASSKDRGGFINQPQHF.

The genes are TRBV11-2 and TRBJ1-1, with D tentatively TRBD1 (5 bases). The CDR3 has 13 residues. CDR1 SGHAT and CDR2 FQNNGV come from the germline V gene. V dropped 0 bases and J dropped 9 bases, with 11 bases sitting between them. The DNA for the CDR3 is TGTGCCAGCAGCTTAGAGGATGGGGCGCAAGCTTTCTTT. This sequence encodes CASSLEDGAQAFF. The full variable domain, in which reference TRBV11-2 and TRBJ1-1 provide the parts outside the CDR3, is EAGVAQSPRYKIIEKRQSVAFWCNPISGHATLYWYQQILGQGPKLLIQFQNNGVVDDSQLPKDRFSAERLKGVDSTLKIQPAKLEDSAVYLCASSLEDGAQAFFGQGTRLTVV.

The CDR3: CACLKGMGALGGYTF. DNA for the CDR3: TGTGCCTGCCTCAAAGGGATGGGGGCCCTTGGCGGCTACACCTTC. The rearrangement links TRBV30 to TRBJ1-2, with a tentative D call TRBD1 (6 bases). This CDR3 is built from 15 residues. The germline V gene encodes CDR1 GTSNPN and CDR2 SVGIG (reference sequence). V was pared by 6 bases and J by 8 bases, with 25 bases between.

The genes are TRBV5-1 and TRBJ1-5, with 7 bases lining up with TRBD1. J was trimmed by 4 bases and V by 4 bases; bases with no gene match: 5. Germline V CDR1 and CDR2: SGHRS, YFSETQ. The CDR3 runs 14 residues. In DNA form, the CDR3 reads TGCGCCAGCAGCGACGGGACAGCTAATCAGCCCCAGCATTTT. This sequence encodes CASSDGTANQPQHF.

V is TRBV29-1 and J is TRBJ2-1, with D maybe TRBD2 (6 bases). The V and J ends lost 6 bases and 1 base respectively, with 10 bases between them. In germline, CDR1 is SQVTM, CDR2 ANQGSEA. The CDR3 is made up of 13 amino acids. CDR3 region: CSVEGFSYNEQFF. The CDR3 region has the DNA TGCAGCGTGGAGGGGTTTTCCTACAATGAGCAGTTCTTC.

The CDR3 reads CASSRGAGTDTQYF. The CDR3 nucleotides are TGCGCCAGCAGTCGGGGGGCTGGAACAGATACGCAGTATTTT. The chain couples TRBV5-1 to TRBJ2-3; tentative D call: TRBD2 (7 bases). The germline CDR1 and CDR2 sequences are SGHRS and YFSETQ. V lost 5 bases to trimming and J lost 3 bases, with 13 bases between them. This CDR3 is built from 14 residues.

There are a few counts of this clone. This chain connects TRBV5-4 to TRBJ1-2; 8 positions agree with TRBD1. The V gene end was trimmed by 2 bases and the J gene end by 4 bases; junction bases not matched to a gene: 4. Germline lookup yields CDR1 SGHNT and CDR2 YYREEE (reference sequence). CDR3 size: 14 residues. Written as DNA, the CDR3 is TGTGCCAGCAGCTTACCAGGGGGCGTCTATGGCTACACCTTC. Translation gives CASSLPGGVYGYTF.

This rearrangement joins TRBV6-5 to TRBJ1-1; no clear D. CDR1 and CDR2 (germline): MNHEY, SVGAGI. This CDR3 has 15 amino acids. The V end was cut by 2 bases, the J end by 4 bases, with 14 bases between. CDR3 in amino acids: CASSYRPRRGTEAFF. The CDR3 DNA is TGTGCCAGCAGTTACCGCCCCCGGAGAGGCACTGAAGCTTTCTTT.

The rearrangement links TRBV7-2 to TRBJ1-2; D is perhaps TRBD1 (5 bases). Germline lookup yields CDR1 SGHTA and CDR2 FQGNSA. Trimming stripped 4 bases from V and 3 bases from J, with 12 bases between. The CDR3 is 14 residues long. This chain's CDR3 is CASSWGGVDYGYTF. The CDR3 DNA is TGTGCCAGCAGCTGGGGCGGAGTTGACTATGGCTACACCTTC.

The gene calls are TRBV30 and TRBJ2-7, with D maybe TRBD2 (5 bases). There are 14 residues in the CDR3. V was shortened by 1 base and J by 6 bases, with 16 bases between the two germline ends. Germline values: CDR1 GTSNPN, CDR2 SVGIG (reference sequence). Here the CDR3 DNA reads TGTGCCTGGAGTGAACTCCCAGGAGGCCTCGAGCAGTACTTC. Protein: CAWSELPGGLEQYF.

In its sample, this clone was seen once. The chain recombines TRBV11-2 with TRBJ1-1; 8 positions match TRBD1. The CDR3 extends over 14 amino acids. The ends lost 2 bases at V and 5 bases at J; junction bases unmatched: 4. CDR1 is SGHAT, CDR2 FQNNGV, per germline. Written as DNA, the CDR3 is TGTGCCAGCAGCTTACAGGGGGCGCTGACTGAAGCTTTCTTT. Residues: CASSLQGALTEAFF.

V is TRBV9 and J is TRBJ1-2; 10 bases line up with TRBD1. In germline, CDR1 is SGDLS, CDR2 YYNGEE. V was clipped by 5 bases and J by 4 bases; unmatched bases: 5. The CDR3 is 14 amino acids. The CDR3 region is CASSRQGAFYGYTF. CDR3 in DNA: TGTGCCAGCAGTCGACAGGGGGCCTTCTATGGCTACACCTTC.

The rearrangement joins TRBV5-1 to TRBJ2-5; 9 positions match TRBD2. Per the germline V gene, CDR1 is SGHRS and CDR2 is YFSETQ. The length of the CDR3 is 16 residues. The V and J ends lost 4 bases and 2 bases, in that order; junction bases with no gene match: 9. The DNA of the CDR3 is TGCGCCAGCAGCCAAGGAGCTACTAGCGGGCAAGAGACCCAGTACTTC. Its protein is CASSQGATSGQETQYF.

The chain is built from TRBV5-1 and TRBJ2-1, with TRBD1 matching 8 bases. Germline trimming cut 5 bases from V and 6 bases from J; bases unmatched to any gene: 7. The CDR3 runs 14 residues. Germline loops: CDR1 SGHRS, CDR2 YFSETQ. CDR3 bases: TGCGCCAGCAGTGGACAGGGAATAAGCAATGAGCAGTTCTTC. Encoded protein: CASSGQGISNEQFF.

The chain joins TRBV3-1 (or the pseudogene TRBV3-2) to TRBJ1-2, with TRBD1 matching 7 bases. V was clipped by 4 bases and J by 8 bases; unmatched bases: 4. The length of the CDR3 is 12 residues. Per the germline V gene, CDR1 is LGHDT and CDR2 is YNNKEL (reference sequence). CDR3 residues: CASSLRDRGYTF. The CDR3 coding sequence is TGTGCCAGCAGCCTCCGGGACAGAGGCTACACCTTC.

V and J are TRBV5-1 and TRBJ1-4; 7 bases agree with TRBD1. CDR1 SGHRS and CDR2 YFSETQ come from the germline V gene. The CDR3 length is 13 residues. V dropped 5 bases and J dropped 5; count of bases not matched to a gene: 3. CDR3 bases: TGCGCCAGCAGAAAGGACAGGAATGAAAAACTGTTTTTT. This translates into CASRKDRNEKLFF. Drawing the rest from reference TRBV5-1 and TRBJ1-4, the complete variable domain is KAGVTQTPRYLIKTRGQQVTLSCSPISGHRSVSWYQQTPGQGLQFLFEYFSETQRNKGNFPGRFSGRQFSNSRSEMNVSTLELGDSALYLCASRKDRNEKLFFGSGTQLSVL.

The chain is built from TRBV5-1 and TRBJ2-3; 8 nucleotides align to TRBD2. The CDR3 has 13 residues. J was trimmed by 7 bases and V by 4 bases; bases with no gene match: 5. Germline CDR1 and CDR2: SGHRS and YFSETQ. CDR3 nucleotides: TGCGCCAGCAGCCAAAGCGGGGGAAATACGCAGTATTTT. Encoded protein: CASSQSGGNTQYF. Drawing the rest from reference TRBV5-1 and TRBJ2-3, the complete variable domain is KAGVTQTPRYLIKTRGQQVTLSCSPISGHRSVSWYQQTPGQGLQFLFEYFSETQRNKGNFPGRFSGRQFSNSRSEMNVSTLELGDSALYLCASSQSGGNTQYFGPGTRLTVL.

This clone was observed once. This chain uses TRBV28 with TRBJ2-5, with TRBD1 matching over 7 bases. CDR3 size: 15 residues. The V gene end was trimmed by 4 bases and the J gene end by 5 bases; junction bases not matched to a gene: 10. Germline V CDR1 and CDR2: MDHEN, SYDVKM. The CDR3 region has the DNA TGTGCCAGCAGTTCAGTTAACAGGGGTTGGGAGACCCAGTACTTC. Protein product: CASSSVNRGWETQYF.

This chain links TRBV10-1 with TRBJ1-2, with D perhaps matching TRBD1 (5 bases). CDR3 length equals 13 residues. Trimming cost V 4 bases and J 7 bases, with 13 bases left between them. Germline V lookup: CDR1 WNHNN, CDR2 SYGVQD (reference sequence). CDR3 loop: CASSADKDRGYTF. Here the CDR3 DNA reads TGCGCCAGCAGTGCGGACAAGGATCGTGGCTACACCTTC.